This section outlines one TCR beta chain sequence together with its context. Its antigen is not known. A linear amplification protocol produced the TCR libraries from 400 to 550 ng of total RNA. TCRdb re-derived calls from the reads in MiXCR, one entry per CDR3 protein. The sample includes some 190,000 distinct CDR3 sequences, 74% of them seen just once. V trimming: 6 bases; J trimming: 1 base; junction bases outside the gene matches: 8. The CDR3 consists of 17 residues. Per germline, CDR1 MDHEN and CDR2 SYDVKM. The sample originates from a study of healthy donors' naive CD4 and CD8 T cells. General study findings and limits: Most V and J genes were reportedly biased between naive CD4+ and CD8+ cells.

V gene TRBV28 combines with J gene TRBJ2-1; 11 nucleotides match TRBD2. The origin of this receptor is a pool of human donors in good health; the sample pools cells from several healthy donors. The sequenced sample was naive CD4+ and CD8+ T cells sorted from blood, pooled from several donors. CDR3 nucleotides: TGTGCCAGCAGAACGACTAGCGGGATTGGGTCCTACAATGAGCAGTTCTTC. Amino acids: CASRTTSGIGSYNEQFF.